The 23 T cell receptor beta chains below all came from one sample that was sequenced in a study of CD8 T cells in ankylosing spondylitis. One entry per CDR3 protein results from TCRdb running MiXCR on the 5' RACE reads. The table includes roughly 200,000 distinct CDR3 sequences, around a quarter detected once. The sequenced material came from blood, either unsorted or a sorted T cell fraction (not recorded which). These receptor sequences come from a male donor with ankylosing spondylitis or in good health (not recorded which).

This clonotype occurred many times. CDR3 DNA: TGCGCCAGCAGCCAGACAGGGCAAGAAGATACGCAGTATTTT. Protein sequence: CASSQTGQEDTQYF. This chain joins TRBV5-1 and TRBJ2-3, with 7 bases identical to TRBD1. Germline trimming cut 4 bases from V and 5 bases from J; bases unmatched to any gene: 7. In germline, CDR1 is SGHRS, CDR2 YFSETQ. CDR3 length equals 14 residues.

This clonotype has ten or more counts. The V call is TRBV5-1, the J call TRBJ2-7; D unresolved. The CDR3 is made up of 13 amino acids. The germline CDR1 and CDR2 sequences are SGHRS and YFSETQ. V gave up 0 bases and J gave up 4 bases, with 8 bases separating them. In DNA form, the CDR3 reads TGCGCCAGCAGCTTGGGCACCCTGTACGAGCAGTACTTC. This encodes CASSLGTLYEQYF.

This clonotype appeared many times. The chain employs TRBV20-1 and TRBJ2-3; 9 nucleotides line up with TRBD2. CDR1 and CDR2 (germline): DFQATT, SNEGSKA (reference sequence). V lost 6 bases, J lost 2 bases, and 6 bases stayed unmatched. The CDR3 is made up of 14 amino acids. CDR3 amino acids: CSARGLAPTDTQYF. The CDR3 DNA is TGCAGTGCCCGTGGACTAGCGCCCACAGATACGCAGTATTTT.

This clonotype was picked up a small number of times. The J gene is TRBJ2-7, the V gene TRBV6-5; unclear D gene. Germline V gene sequence: CDR1 MNHEY, CDR2 SVGAGI. The V and J ends lost 1 base and 1 base respectively, with 11 bases between them. There are 15 residues in the CDR3. The CDR3, as DNA: TGTGCCAGCAGTTACTGGACGAAGGTTTCCTACGAGCAGTACTTC. It specifies CASSYWTKVSYEQYF.

The chain couples TRBV4-2 to TRBJ1-5, with D tentatively TRBD1 (5 bases). This CDR3 region has 15 residues. Trimming pared 10 bases from V and 0 bases from J, leaving 16 bases between. CDR1 is LGHNA, CDR2 YNFKEQ, per germline. The DNA of the CDR3 is TGTGCCATGGGCCCCGGGGCCCTTAGCAATCAGCCCCAGCATTTT. As protein: CAMGPGALSNQPQHF.

The CDR3 region is CASSYASLGMDTQYF. The DNA of the CDR3 is TGTGCCAGCAGTTATGCCTCGTTGGGAATGGATACGCAGTATTTT. This rearrangement joins TRBV6-5 to TRBJ2-3; D is undetermined. The CDR3 loop spans 15 amino acids. Germline assignment: CDR1 MNHEY and CDR2 SVGAGI. V was pared by 3 bases and J by 6 bases, with 16 bases between.

This clonotype was found many times. The chain recombines TRBV5-1 with TRBJ2-1; 8 bases match TRBD1. CDR3 length: 14 residues. J was trimmed by 9 bases and V by 4 bases; bases with no gene match: 9. Germline-derived CDR1 and CDR2 are SGHRS and YFSETQ. In nucleotides, the CDR3 is TGCGCCAGCAGCCTAGGGACAGGAGTTCGTGAGCAGTTCTTC. Protein product: CASSLGTGVREQFF.

This clonotype was picked up many times. This sequence joins TRBV12-3 or TRBV12-4 and TRBJ2-1, with D unclear. Trimming cost V 5 bases and J 7 bases, with 12 bases left between them. The CDR3 covers 13 residues. The CDR3 nucleotides read TGTGCCAGCAGTAAAACTACACAGAATGAGCAGTTCTTC. Its protein is CASSKTTQNEQFF.

V gene TRBV18 combines with J gene TRBJ1-4; D gene unclear. CDR1 and CDR2 from the germline V gene are KGHSH and LQKENI. The V end was cut by 0 bases, the J end by 3 bases, with 8 bases between. The CDR3 is 15 amino acids. The CDR3 protein is CASSPPVKANEKLFF. In nucleotides, the CDR3 is TGTGCCAGCTCACCACCTGTGAAGGCTAATGAAAAACTGTTTTTT.

Points on this clonotype: At one end the junction does not follow the germline gene, possibly because of a read error. The V call is TRBV29-1, the J call TRBJ2-5, with 7 positions matching TRBD2. The CDR3 covers 11 residues. Germline V gene data show CDR1 as SQVTM and CDR2 as ANQGSEA. As DNA, the CDR3 is TGCAGCGTTGGTTGGGGACTACTTACGATCTTC. This codes for CSVGWGLLTIF.

There are many counts of this clonotype. This chain joins TRBV12-3 or TRBV12-4 and TRBJ1-2; D remains unclear. The V end lost 3 bases, the J end lost 6 bases, and 14 bases lay between the germline ends. This CDR3 is 14 amino acids long. The CDR3 spells CASSFKNRADGYTF. The CDR3 DNA reads as TGTGCCAGCAGTTTTAAGAACCGGGCAGATGGCTACACCTTC.

This clonotype came up many times. The chain has TRBV5-1 and TRBJ2-7; possibly TRBD1 for D (6 bases). V lost 2 bases to trimming and J lost 3 bases, with 12 bases between them. Germline V gene data show CDR1 as SGHRS and CDR2 as YFSETQ. The CDR3 is made up of 14 amino acids. This CDR3 reads CASSFRTASYEQYF. The DNA for the CDR3 is TGCGCCAGCAGCTTCAGGACAGCTAGCTACGAGCAGTACTTC.

Only a few counts were recorded for this clonotype. The CDR3 DNA follows: TGTGCCAGCAGCTTGGTGACCAGGGGAAGCTATGGCTACACCTTC. Its translation is CASSLVTRGSYGYTF. The V call is TRBV5-5, the J call TRBJ1-2; D might be TRBD1 (6 bases). V was cut by 0 bases and J by 4 bases, with 13 bases left in between. The CDR3 runs 15 residues. In germline, CDR1 is SGHKS, CDR2 YYEKEE (reference sequence).

This clonotype was seen only a few times. The V and J genes are TRBV5-1 and TRBJ1-5, with D perhaps TRBD1 (6 bases). In germline, CDR1 is SGHRS, CDR2 YFSETQ. The CDR3 has 13 amino acids. Trimming removed 1 base from V and 5 bases from J, with 7 bases in between. The CDR3 reads CASSLTGYQPQHF. The CDR3 nucleotides are TGCGCCAGCAGCTTGACAGGGTATCAGCCCCAGCATTTT.

Written as DNA, the CDR3 is TGCAGTGCCCCCTTAGGGACTAGCGTTACCTACGAGCAGTACTTC. Translated, it gives CSAPLGTSVTYEQYF. V gene TRBV20-1 combines with J gene TRBJ2-7; the match to TRBD2 covers 10 bases. Trimming took 6 bases from V and 2 from J; bases not matched to a gene: 10. There are 15 residues in the CDR3. The germline CDR1 and CDR2 sequences are DFQATT and SNEGSKA (reference sequence).

This clonotype has a count of ten or more. The V call is TRBV5-6, the J call TRBJ2-6; D is undetermined. V lost 1 base to trimming and J lost 0 bases, with 8 bases between them. The V gene's germline CDR1 is SGHDT and CDR2 YYEEEE. This CDR3 has 16 amino acids. This CDR3 reads CASSLHLTSGANVLTF. CDR3 DNA: TGTGCCAGCAGCTTGCACCTCACCTCTGGGGCCAACGTCCTGACTTTC. Filled out from reference TRBV5-6 and TRBJ2-6, the complete variable domain reads DAGVTQSPTHLIKTRGQQVTLRCSPKSGHDTVSWYQQALGQGPQFIFQYYEEEERQRGNFPDRFSGHQFPNYSSELNVNALLLGDSALYLCASSLHLTSGANVLTFGAGSRLTVL.

This clonotype was observed many times. The chain couples TRBV11-2 to TRBJ2-5; D call uncertain. This CDR3 region has 14 residues. Trimming removed 5 bases at V and 4 bases at J, with 14 bases between. The germline V gene has CDR1 SGHAT and CDR2 FQNNGV. CDR3 residues: CASSLSGRLETQYF. The CDR3 bases are TGTGCCAGCAGCCTAAGTGGTAGGCTAGAGACCCAGTACTTC.

Only a few counts were recorded for this clonotype. J is TRBJ1-6 and V is TRBV20-1; D is unresolved. Trimming pared 1 base from V and 6 bases from J, leaving 7 bases between. This CDR3 is built from 13 residues. Per germline, CDR1 DFQATT and CDR2 SNEGSKA (reference sequence). CDR3 DNA: TGCAGTGCTAGAGGCGGAACTAATTCACCCCTCCACTTT. Amino acid sequence: CSARGGTNSPLHF.

There are many counts of this clonotype. The chain recombines TRBV5-6 with TRBJ2-6, with no clear D. The germline V and J ends were trimmed by 4 bases and 2 bases, with 10 bases remaining between them. Germline CDR1 SGHDT, CDR2 YYEEEE. The CDR3 runs to 15 residues. As DNA, the CDR3 is TGTGCCAGCAGCCCTGTTGGGGCTGGGGCCAACGTCCTGACTTTC. It specifies CASSPVGAGANVLTF.

This clonotype was seen repeatedly, ten times or more. V gene TRBV20-1 combines with J gene TRBJ2-1; D possibly matches TRBD1 or TRBD2 (6 bases each). Germline V gene sequence: CDR1 DFQATT, CDR2 SNEGSKA (reference sequence). Trimming pared 1 base from V and 2 bases from J, leaving 9 bases between. The CDR3 sequence is 14 residues long. DNA for the CDR3: TGCAGTGCTAGAGGGGGGGCTACCTACAATGAGCAGTTCTTC. Translation gives CSARGGATYNEQFF.

This sequence joins TRBV14 and TRBJ1-6, with 7 bases identical to TRBD1. CDR3 size: 14 residues. With V trimmed by 2 bases and J by 11 bases, 6 bases remained unmatched. Germline CDR1 SGHDN, CDR2 FVKESK. DNA for the CDR3: TGTGCCAGCAGCCAACGGGGACAGAGAGCACCCCTCCACTTT. This codes for CASSQRGQRAPLHF.

The chain combines TRBV20-1 with TRBJ2-7; 8 bases match TRBD2. Trimming removed 5 bases from V and 5 bases from J; junction bases left unmatched: 8. This CDR3 has 13 residues. Germline values: CDR1 DFQATT, CDR2 SNEGSKA (reference sequence). CDR3 sequence reads: CSALTGGIDEQYF. The CDR3 DNA reads TGCAGTGCTCTTACGGGAGGGATAGACGAGCAGTACTTC.

This clonotype occurred a few times. The V gene is TRBV21-1, the J gene TRBJ2-7; the D call of TRBD1 is as the table states it, not checked on the DNA. TRBV21-1 is reported as a pseudogene. This CDR3 has 11 residues. CDR3 residues: CASSKDADPDF. The CDR3 DNA follows: TGTGCCAGCAGCAAAGACGCAGATCCCGACTTC.